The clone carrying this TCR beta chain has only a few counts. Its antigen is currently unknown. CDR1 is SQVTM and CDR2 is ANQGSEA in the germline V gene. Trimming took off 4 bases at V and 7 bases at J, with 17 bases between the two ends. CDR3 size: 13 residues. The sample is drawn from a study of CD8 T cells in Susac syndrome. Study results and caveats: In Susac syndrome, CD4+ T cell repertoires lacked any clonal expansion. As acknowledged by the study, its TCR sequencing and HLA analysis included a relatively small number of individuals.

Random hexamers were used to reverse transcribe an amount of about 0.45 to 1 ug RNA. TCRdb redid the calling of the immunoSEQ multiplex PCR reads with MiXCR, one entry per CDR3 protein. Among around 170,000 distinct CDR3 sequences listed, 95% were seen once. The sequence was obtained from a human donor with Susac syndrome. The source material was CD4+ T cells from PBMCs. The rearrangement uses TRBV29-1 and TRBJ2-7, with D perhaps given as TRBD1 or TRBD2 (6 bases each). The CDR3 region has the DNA TGCAGCGTTGTTGTGGGGGGCGCGGGGGAGCAGTACTTC. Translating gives CSVVVGGAGEQYF.